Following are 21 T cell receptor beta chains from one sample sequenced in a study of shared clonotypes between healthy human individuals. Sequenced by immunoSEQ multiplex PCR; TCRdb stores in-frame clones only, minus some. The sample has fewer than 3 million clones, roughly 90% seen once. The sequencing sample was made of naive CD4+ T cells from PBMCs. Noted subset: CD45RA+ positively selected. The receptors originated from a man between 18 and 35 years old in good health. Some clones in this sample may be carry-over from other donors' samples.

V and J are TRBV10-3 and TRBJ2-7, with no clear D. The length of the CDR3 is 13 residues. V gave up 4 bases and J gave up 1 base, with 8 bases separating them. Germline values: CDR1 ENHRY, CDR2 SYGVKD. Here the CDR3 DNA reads TGTGCCATCAGTGTGTTACAGTCCTACGAGCAGTACTTC. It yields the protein CAISVLQSYEQYF.

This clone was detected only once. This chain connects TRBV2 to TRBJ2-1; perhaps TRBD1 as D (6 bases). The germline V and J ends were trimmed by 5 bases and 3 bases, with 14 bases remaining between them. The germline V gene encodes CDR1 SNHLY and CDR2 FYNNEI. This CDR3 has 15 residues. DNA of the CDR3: TGTGCCAGCAGTCCAGGGGAAGGGTACTACAATGAGCAGTTCTTC. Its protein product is CASSPGEGYYNEQFF. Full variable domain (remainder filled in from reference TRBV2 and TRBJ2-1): EPEVTQTPSHQVTQMGQEVILRCVPISNHLYFYWYRQILGQKVEFLVSFYNNEISEKSEIFDDQFSVERPDGSNFTLKIRSTKLEDSAMYFCASSPGEGYYNEQFFGPGTRLTVL.

The CDR3 loop is CASSFGGVRRSNQPQHF. In DNA form, the CDR3 reads TGTGCCAGCAGCTTTGGGGGCGTCAGGAGGAGCAATCAGCCCCAGCATTTT. The chain couples TRBV11-2 to TRBJ1-5; D is perhaps TRBD1 (6 bases). The CDR3 loop spans 17 amino acids. From germline, CDR1 is SGHAT and CDR2 FQNNGV. V dropped 3 bases and J dropped 1 base, with 16 bases sitting between them.

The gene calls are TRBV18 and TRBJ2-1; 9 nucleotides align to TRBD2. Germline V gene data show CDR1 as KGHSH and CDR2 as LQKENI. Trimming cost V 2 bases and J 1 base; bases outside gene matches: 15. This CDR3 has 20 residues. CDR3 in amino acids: CASSPSVPISGRMSYNEQFF. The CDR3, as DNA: TGTGCCAGCTCACCATCAGTCCCCATCAGCGGGAGGATGTCCTACAATGAGCAGTTCTTC.

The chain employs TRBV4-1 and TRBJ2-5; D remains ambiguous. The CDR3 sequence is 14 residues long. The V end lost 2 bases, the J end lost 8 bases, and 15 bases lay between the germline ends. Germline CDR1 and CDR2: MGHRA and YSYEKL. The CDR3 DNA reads TGCGCCAGCAGCCAACCGATCCTTGGGGAAACCCAGTACTTC. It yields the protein CASSQPILGETQYF.

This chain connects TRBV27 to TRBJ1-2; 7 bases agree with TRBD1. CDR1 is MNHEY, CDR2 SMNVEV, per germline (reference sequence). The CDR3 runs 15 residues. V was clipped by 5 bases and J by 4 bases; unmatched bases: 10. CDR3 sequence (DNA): TGTGCCAGCAGTCCAGACAGGGAAGAACTCTATGGCTACACCTTC. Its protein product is CASSPDREELYGYTF.

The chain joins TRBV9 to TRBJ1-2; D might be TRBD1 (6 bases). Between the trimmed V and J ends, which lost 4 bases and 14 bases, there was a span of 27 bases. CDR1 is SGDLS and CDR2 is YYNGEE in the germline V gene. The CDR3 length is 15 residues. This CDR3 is CASSPRRGRGHSATF. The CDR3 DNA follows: TGTGCCAGCAGCCCCCGCCGGGGGCGAGGCCACTCTGCAACCTTC.

The CDR3 nucleotides are TGTGCCAGCAGCTGGGGGGCAAAGCGGTCTAACACAGATACGCAGTATTTT. Its translation: CASSWGAKRSNTDTQYF. The V and J genes are TRBV7-3 and TRBJ2-3; D tentatively reads TRBD1 or TRBD2 (6 bases each). The CDR3 totals 17 residues. Germline V gives CDR1 SGHTA, CDR2 FQGTGA. V lost 4 bases and J 2 bases, leaving 19 bases between the germline ends.

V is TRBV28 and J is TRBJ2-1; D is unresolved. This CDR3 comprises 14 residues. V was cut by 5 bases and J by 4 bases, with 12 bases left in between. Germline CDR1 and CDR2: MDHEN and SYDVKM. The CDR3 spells CASSPPVGYNEQFF. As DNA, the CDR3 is TGTGCCAGCAGTCCGCCGGTGGGGTACAATGAGCAGTTCTTC.

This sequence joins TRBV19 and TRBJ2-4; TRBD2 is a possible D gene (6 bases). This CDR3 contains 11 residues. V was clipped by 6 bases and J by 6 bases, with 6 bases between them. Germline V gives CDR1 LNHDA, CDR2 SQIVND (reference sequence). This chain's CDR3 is CASSGGNIQYF. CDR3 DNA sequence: TGTGCCAGTAGCGGGGGAAACATTCAGTACTTC.

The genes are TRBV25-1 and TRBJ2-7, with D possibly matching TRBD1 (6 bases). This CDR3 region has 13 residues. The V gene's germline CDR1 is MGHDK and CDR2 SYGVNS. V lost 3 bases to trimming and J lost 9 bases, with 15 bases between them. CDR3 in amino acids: CASSDLTGSVQYF. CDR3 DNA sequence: TGTGCCAGCAGTGATCTTACAGGGTCGGTGCAGTACTTC.

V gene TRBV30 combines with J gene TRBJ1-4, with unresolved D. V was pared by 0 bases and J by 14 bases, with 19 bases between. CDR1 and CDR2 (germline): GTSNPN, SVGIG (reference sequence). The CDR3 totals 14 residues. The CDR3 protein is CAWSVLDRQPPLFF. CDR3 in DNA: TGTGCCTGGAGTGTATTAGACCGACAACCACCCCTGTTTTTT.

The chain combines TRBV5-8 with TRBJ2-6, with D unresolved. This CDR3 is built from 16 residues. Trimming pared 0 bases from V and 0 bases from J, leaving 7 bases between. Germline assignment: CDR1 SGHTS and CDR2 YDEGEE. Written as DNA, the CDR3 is TGTGCCAGCAGCTTGGCCGGGCTCTCTGGGGCCAACGTCCTGACTTTC. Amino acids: CASSLAGLSGANVLTF.

CDR3 sequence reads: CASSLLQGGNYGYTF. The CDR3 DNA follows: TGTGCCAGCAGTTTACTCCAGGGTGGGAACTATGGCTACACCTTC. This sequence joins TRBV27 and TRBJ1-2; weak D call: TRBD1 (5 bases). Germline assignment: CDR1 MNHEY and CDR2 SMNVEV (reference sequence). The CDR3 length is 15 residues. V lost 2 bases to trimming and J lost 2 bases, with 12 bases between them.

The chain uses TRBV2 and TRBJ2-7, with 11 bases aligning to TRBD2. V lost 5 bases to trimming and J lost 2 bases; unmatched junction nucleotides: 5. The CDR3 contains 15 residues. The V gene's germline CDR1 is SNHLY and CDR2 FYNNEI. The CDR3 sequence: CASSWGTSGTYEQYF. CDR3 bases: TGTGCCAGCAGTTGGGGGACTAGCGGTACCTACGAGCAGTACTTC.

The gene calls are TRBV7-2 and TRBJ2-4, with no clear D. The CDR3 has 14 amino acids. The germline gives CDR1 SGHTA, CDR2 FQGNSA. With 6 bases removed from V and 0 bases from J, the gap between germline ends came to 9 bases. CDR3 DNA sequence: TGTGCCAGCAGTGAGGCCCTAGCCAAAAACATTCAGTACTTC. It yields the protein CASSEALAKNIQYF.

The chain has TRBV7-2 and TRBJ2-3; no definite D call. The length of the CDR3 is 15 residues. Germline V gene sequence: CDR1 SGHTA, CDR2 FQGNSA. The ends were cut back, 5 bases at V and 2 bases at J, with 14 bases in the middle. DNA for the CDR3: TGTGCCAGCAGCCTCGCACAGCTAAACACAGATACGCAGTATTTT. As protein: CASSLAQLNTDTQYF.

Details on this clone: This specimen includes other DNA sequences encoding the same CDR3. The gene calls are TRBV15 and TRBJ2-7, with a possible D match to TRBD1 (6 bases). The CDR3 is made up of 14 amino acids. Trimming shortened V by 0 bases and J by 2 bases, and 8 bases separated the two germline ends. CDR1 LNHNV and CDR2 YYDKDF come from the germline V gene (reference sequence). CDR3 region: CATSRDRGTYEQYF. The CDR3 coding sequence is TGTGCCACCAGCAGAGACAGGGGCACCTACGAGCAGTACTTC.

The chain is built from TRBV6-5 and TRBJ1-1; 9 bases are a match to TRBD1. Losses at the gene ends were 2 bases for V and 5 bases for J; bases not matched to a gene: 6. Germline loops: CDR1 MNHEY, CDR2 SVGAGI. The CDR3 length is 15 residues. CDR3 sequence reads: CASSYPTGGRTEAFF. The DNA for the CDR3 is TGTGCCAGCAGTTACCCCACAGGGGGCAGGACTGAAGCTTTCTTT.

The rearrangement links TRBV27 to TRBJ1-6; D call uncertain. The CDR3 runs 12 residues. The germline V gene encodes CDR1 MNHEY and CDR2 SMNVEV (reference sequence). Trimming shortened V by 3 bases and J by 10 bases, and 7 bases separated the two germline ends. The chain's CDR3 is CASSLIGSPLHF. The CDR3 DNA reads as TGTGCCAGCAGTTTGATCGGGTCACCCCTCCACTTT.

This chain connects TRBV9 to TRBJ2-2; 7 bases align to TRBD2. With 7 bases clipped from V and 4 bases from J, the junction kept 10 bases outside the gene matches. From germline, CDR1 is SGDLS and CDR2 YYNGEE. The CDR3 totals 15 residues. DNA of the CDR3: TGTGCCAGCTCATGGGGCGGGAGTAGCACCGGGGAGCTGTTTTTT. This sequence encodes CASSWGGSSTGELFF. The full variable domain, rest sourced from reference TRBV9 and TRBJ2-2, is DSGVTQTPKHLITATGQRVTLRCSPRSGDLSVYWYQQSLDQGLQFLIQYYNGEERAKGNILERFSAQQFPDLHSELNLSSLELGDSALYFCASSWGGSSTGELFFGEGSRLTVL.